This T cell receptor beta chain was retrieved from a study of tissue T cells after allogeneic stem cell transplantation. Repertoires were generated with immunoSEQ multiplex PCR, while TCRdb's copy carries only in-frame clones and drops some. The sample includes about 8,300 clones, about 37% of them seen just once. A note on this clone: The germline and genes are mouse ones. The read is 1 residue too short to cover the CDR3 end, so that end is filled in from the germline J gene.

The time point here: mouse harvest day 14 after allogeneic transplant. Tail vein injection delivered 10^7 T-cell-depleted bone marrow cells and 10^6 splenic CD5+ T cells. CDR3 length: 14 residues. With 3 bases clipped from V and 2 bases from J, the junction kept 4 bases outside the gene matches. CDR1 is NNHDY, CDR2 SYVADS, per germline. The receptor was isolated from a female BALB/c mouse given C57BL/6 T cells with graft-versus-host disease after an allogeneic hematopoietic cell transplant. Input material: skin. The chain links TRBV13-3 to TRBJ2-7; TRBD1 matches 8 bases. The CDR3 is CASSGTGRAYEQYF. The sequenced CDR3 bases are TGTGCCAGCAGTGGGACAGGGAGGGCCTATGAACAGTAC.